This is a list of T cell receptor beta chains from one sample in a study of chemoradiotherapy in HPV16-positive cancers. Sequenced by immunoSEQ multiplex PCR; TCRdb stores in-frame clones only, minus some. The sample lists tens of thousands of clones, about 88% occurring once. Specimen: blood, collected from a patient who underwent chemoradiotherapy. These receptors were taken from a human donor with HPV-associated anogenital cancer. CDR3s include the opening cysteine and the closing phenylalanine or tryptophan.

v_call	j_call	cdr3_aa
TRBV28	TRBJ1-2	CASSHRDGYTF
TRBV7-9	TRBJ2-3	CASSRTDSTDTQYF
TRBV5-6	TRBJ1-2	CASSLGGFEGYTF
TRBV14	TRBJ2-2	CASSPPNTGELFF
TRBV6-5	TRBJ1-6	CASSSWTGNLNSPLHF
TRBV6-1	TRBJ2-7	CAGRDEKSYEQYF
TRBV7-2	TRBJ2-1	CASSLSGINEQFF
TRBV11-3	TRBJ2-3	CASSLGTGGHIDTQYF
TRBV7-2	TRBJ1-6	CASSSQTITYNSPLHF
TRBV19	TRBJ2-3	CASSPRGAGSPDTQYF
TRBV5-1	TRBJ2-1	CASSLERPSYNEQFF
TRBV27	TRBJ1-2	CASRLDRSFPYGYTF
TRBV27	TRBJ2-2	CASSLTLAGGFGELFF
TRBV27	TRBJ1-2	CASSLTRTGGWYGYTF
TRBV20-1	TRBJ1-2	CSARLPGLYTF
TRBV5-1	TRBJ2-7	CASSSEGVYEQYF
TRBV10-3	TRBJ1-2	CAIRDREGGYTF
TRBV5-1	TRBJ2-7	CASSLQLAGGYEQYF
TRBV10-1	TRBJ2-1	CASPTVSSYNEQFF
TRBV28	TRBJ2-4	CASSLKGLGLAEKNIQYF
TRBV28	TRBJ1-1	CASKIGNTEAFF
TRBV27	TRBJ2-7	CASSSRTVGYEQYF
TRBV5-6	TRBJ2-6	CASSLEGGETF